The T cell receptor beta chain under discussion was sequenced for a study of T cell responses to AZD1222 COVID-19 vaccine. Study results and limitations: Donors in the cohort were predominantly white British and more often female, and clonal diversity was possibly underestimated. Repertoires in all cases were sampled only once the peak T cell response had passed.

Germline CDR1 and CDR2: KGHSH and LQKENI. The V and J ends lost 0 bases and 11 bases respectively, with 10 bases between them. The CDR3 sequence is 12 residues long. Comments on this clone: Its antigen is not known.

Measured with immunoSEQ multiplex PCR; TCRdb has only the in-frame clones, and not every one. The table includes about 120,000 clones, roughly 90% detected once. The sequence came from an adult in good health. The chain uses TRBV18 and TRBJ1-1; D is undetermined. The specimen was peripheral blood, collected on day 0 of AZD1222 vaccination. CDR3 DNA sequence: TGTGCCAGCTCACCACCGGCGTCGGGGGCTTTCTTT. This sequence encodes CASSPPASGAFF.